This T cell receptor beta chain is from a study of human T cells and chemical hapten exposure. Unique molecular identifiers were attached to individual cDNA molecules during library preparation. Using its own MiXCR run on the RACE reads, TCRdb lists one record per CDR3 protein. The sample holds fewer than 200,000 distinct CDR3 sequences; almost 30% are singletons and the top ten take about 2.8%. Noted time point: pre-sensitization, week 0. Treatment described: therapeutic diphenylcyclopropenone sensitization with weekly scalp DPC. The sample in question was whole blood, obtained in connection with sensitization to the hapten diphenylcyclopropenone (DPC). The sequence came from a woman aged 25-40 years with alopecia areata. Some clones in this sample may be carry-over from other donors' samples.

The CDR3, as DNA: TGCAGCGTTGTGTTTAGGCAGCAAGAGACCCAGTACTTC. This sequence encodes CSVVFRQQETQYF. The V call is TRBV29-1, the J call TRBJ2-5; D is uncertain. This CDR3 is built from 13 residues. Trimming left V 4 bases short and J 2 bases short, with 11 bases between. Germline-derived CDR1 and CDR2 are SQVTM and ANQGSEA.